One sample yielded the 20 T cell receptor beta chains listed below, sequenced in a study of blood T cell repertoires in COVID-19. Clones were sequenced by immunoSEQ multiplex PCR, and TCRdb holds only the in-frame ones, with some missing. The sample comprises 150,000 to 200,000 clones, over 60% of which are singletons, and around 24% rests with the top ten. The sequenced material came from peripheral blood. All receptors derive from a woman in her 70s with acute or convalescent COVID-19.

The CDR3 reads CASSESAAGASEKLFF. CDR3 nucleotides: TGTGCCAGCAGTGAATCGGCGGCGGGGGCCAGTGAAAAACTGTTTTTT. The chain is built from TRBV25-1 and TRBJ1-4; possibly TRBD1 for D (6 bases). With 1 base removed from V and 7 bases from J, the gap between germline ends came to 16 bases. Germline lookup yields CDR1 MGHDK and CDR2 SYGVNS. The CDR3 consists of 16 residues.

The rearrangement uses TRBV5-1 and TRBJ2-2, with D possibly TRBD1 on 5 matching bases. This CDR3 has 14 amino acids. Germline loops: CDR1 SGHRS, CDR2 YFSETQ. The V end lost 7 bases, the J end lost 4 bases, and 14 bases lay between the germline ends. CDR3 coding DNA: TGCGCCAGCTTAAGCCAGGGCGGCACCGGGGAGCTGTTTTTT. Encoded protein: CASLSQGGTGELFF.

This rearrangement joins TRBV3-1 (or the pseudogene TRBV3-2) to TRBJ2-6; the match to TRBD2 covers 12 bases. CDR3 length: 18 amino acids. The V and J ends lost 4 bases and 0 bases, in that order; junction bases with no gene match: 4. Germline V gene data show CDR1 as LGHDT and CDR2 as YNNKEL (reference sequence). The CDR3 region is CASSLGTSGYSGANVLTF. CDR3 DNA: TGTGCCAGCAGCCTAGGGACTAGCGGGTACTCTGGGGCCAACGTCCTGACTTTC.

This rearrangement joins TRBV11-1 to TRBJ2-1; the match to TRBD1 covers 9 bases. V lost 1 base to trimming and J lost 8 bases; unmatched junction nucleotides: 6. Germline V gives CDR1 SGHAT, CDR2 FQDESV (reference sequence). CDR3 length: 15 residues. The CDR3 DNA sequence: TGTGCCAGCAGCTTAGGCGGACAGGGGTCGGATGAGCAGTTCTTC. Protein product: CASSLGGQGSDEQFF. The whole variable domain, filled in from reference TRBV11-1 and TRBJ2-1, reads EAEVAQSPRYKITEKSQAVAFWCDPISGHATLYWYRQILGQGPELLVQFQDESVVDDSQLPKDRFSAERLKGVDSTLKIQPAELGDSAMYLCASSLGGQGSDEQFFGPGTRLTVL.

The chain uses TRBV27 and TRBJ1-2; no firm D call. The CDR3 loop spans 14 amino acids. V was pared by 5 bases and J by 8 bases, with 18 bases between. Germline assignment: CDR1 MNHEY and CDR2 SMNVEV (reference sequence). The CDR3 nucleotides are TGTGCCAGCAGTGCTGTATGGACTGCGGGCGGCTACACCTTC. Encoded protein: CASSAVWTAGGYTF.

This rearrangement joins TRBV10-1 to TRBJ1-1; D is ambiguous. CDR1 and CDR2 (germline): WNHNN, SYGVQD (reference sequence). This CDR3 region has 13 residues. V gave up 6 bases and J gave up 5 bases, with 13 bases separating them. CDR3 coding DNA: TGCGCCAGCAGCGGAGTTAACCCTACTGAAGCTTTCTTT. Protein: CASSGVNPTEAFF.

V and J are TRBV24-1 and TRBJ2-1, with D unresolved. Germline V lookup: CDR1 KGHDR, CDR2 SFDVKD. Trimming removed 10 bases from V and 0 bases from J, with 12 bases in between. CDR3 length: 14 amino acids. The CDR3 DNA sequence: TGTGCCACTGCGGCCGCGAGCTCCTACAATGAGCAGTTCTTC. Encoded protein: CATAAASSYNEQFF.

This sequence joins TRBV2 and TRBJ2-7; the D is unclear. Trimming left V 4 bases short and J 2 bases short, with 6 bases between. CDR1 is SNHLY and CDR2 is FYNNEI in the germline V gene. The CDR3 runs to 12 residues. For the CDR3, the DNA is TGTGCCAGCAGTGTTTCTGCCTACGAGCAGTACTTC. Translated: CASSVSAYEQYF.

This clone was picked up a small number of times. V gene TRBV5-4 combines with J gene TRBJ1-1; 7 bases match TRBD1. The length of the CDR3 is 14 residues. CDR1 SGHNT and CDR2 YYREEE come from the germline V gene (reference sequence). The trim removed 7 bases at V and 1 base at J, leaving 7 bases unmatched. The CDR3 sequence is CASQSRTGNTEAFF. The CDR3 DNA reads TGTGCCAGCCAATCTCGGACAGGGAACACTGAAGCTTTCTTT.

Comment on this clone: Other DNA sequences in this specimen translate into the identical CDR3. The J gene is TRBJ1-1, the V gene TRBV2; D is unclear. CDR1 SNHLY and CDR2 FYNNEI come from the germline V gene. This CDR3 comprises 10 residues. V lost 9 bases, J lost 5 bases, and 7 bases lay in between. The CDR3 reads CASRGTEAFF. CDR3 bases: TGTGCCAGTAGAGGTACTGAAGCTTTCTTT.

This clone came up once. This chain uses TRBV27 with TRBJ2-5; D may be TRBD1 (6 bases). CDR3 size: 14 residues. V lost 6 bases to trimming and J lost 6 bases, with 17 bases between them. From germline, CDR1 is MNHEY and CDR2 SMNVEV (reference sequence). The CDR3 sequence: CASSRTGRRQTQYF. The CDR3 nucleotides read TGTGCCAGCAGCCGAACAGGGCGTCGACAGACCCAGTACTTC.

This clone was counted a single time. V gene TRBV12-3 or TRBV12-4 combines with J gene TRBJ2-1, with D unclear. CDR3 length: 12 residues. V lost 1 base, J lost 9 bases, and 7 bases lay in between. CDR3 bases: TGTGCCAGCAGTTTAGGTAACGGTGAGCAGTTCTTC. It codes for CASSLGNGEQFF.

This clone was counted once. V is TRBV5-6 and J is TRBJ1-2, with 7 bases identical to TRBD1. CDR1 and CDR2 (germline): SGHDT, YYEEEE. The CDR3 is 14 residues long. Trimming cost V 4 bases and J 3 bases; bases outside gene matches: 6. The CDR3, as DNA: TGTGCCAGCAGCGTGGGACAGAGCTACTATGGCTACACCTTC. As protein: CASSVGQSYYGYTF.

This clone turned up a few times. V and J are TRBV2 and TRBJ2-7; D is possibly TRBD2 (5 bases). Trimming took 3 bases from V and 5 from J, leaving 17 bases between them. Germline values: CDR1 SNHLY, CDR2 FYNNEI. CDR3 size: 15 residues. CDR3 sequence (DNA): TGTGCCAGCAGTGAGTTTGAGGGCCGGAGCCACGAGCAGTACTTC. It yields the protein CASSEFEGRSHEQYF.

V and J are TRBV19 and TRBJ1-5; no firm D call. The CDR3 totals 15 residues. CDR1 is LNHDA and CDR2 is SQIVND in the germline V gene (reference sequence). Trimming cost V 3 bases and J 6 bases, with 15 bases left between them. The chain's CDR3 is CASSIAIHLGQPQHF. In DNA, the CDR3 is TGTGCCAGTAGTATCGCGATTCATCTCGGTCAGCCCCAGCATTTT.

This clone was seen a single time. The chain employs TRBV11-3 and TRBJ2-2; TRBD1 is a possible D gene (6 bases). Looked up from germline, CDR1 is SGHNT and CDR2 is YENEEA. Trimming shortened V by 5 bases and J by 4 bases, and 14 bases separated the two germline ends. This CDR3 spans 15 amino acids. The CDR3 reads CASSPVARGTGELFF. The CDR3 DNA sequence: TGTGCCAGCAGCCCAGTTGCCAGGGGCACCGGGGAGCTGTTTTTT.

The CDR3 DNA reads as TGTGCCATCAGCCAAGCAGGGGTATGGGAGCAGTACTTC. Amino acids: CAISQAGVWEQYF. The chain has TRBV10-3 and TRBJ2-7; D possibly corresponds to TRBD1 (6 bases). CDR1 and CDR2 (germline): ENHRY, SYGVKD. Between the trimmed V and J ends, which lost 6 bases and 7 bases, there was a span of 16 bases. The CDR3 has 13 residues.

V is TRBV7-2 and J is TRBJ2-3; the D is unclear. The germline gives CDR1 SGHTA, CDR2 FQGNSA. Trimming stripped 0 bases from V and 0 bases from J, with 7 bases between. The CDR3 has 15 amino acids. The CDR3 protein is CASSLAPTSTDTQYF. The CDR3 DNA is TGTGCCAGCAGCTTAGCGCCAACTAGCACAGATACGCAGTATTTT.

The chain couples TRBV7-2 to TRBJ1-1, with 7 nucleotides matching TRBD1. Germline assignment: CDR1 SGHTA and CDR2 FQGNSA. J lost 0 bases, V lost 4 bases, and 2 bases had no gene match. The CDR3 has 14 residues. This CDR3 reads CASSWDSLNTEAFF. In DNA, the CDR3 is TGTGCCAGCAGCTGGGACAGCTTGAACACTGAAGCTTTCTTT.

This clone was recorded a few times. The chain joins TRBV7-3 to TRBJ2-1; 8 bases are shared with TRBD1. Germline CDR1 and CDR2: SGHTA and FQGTGA. CDR3 length equals 17 residues. Trimming removed 5 bases from V and 1 base from J; junction bases left unmatched: 10. This CDR3 is CASSPRTQGVSYNEQFF. CDR3 DNA sequence: TGTGCCAGCAGCCCCCGCACACAGGGGGTATCCTACAATGAGCAGTTCTTC.